These T cell receptor beta chains were read from a single sample in a study of beta chain features in type 1 diabetes. The data were produced by immunoSEQ multiplex PCR, yet TCRdb's version contains in-frame clones alone and is incomplete. The sample contains about 180,000 clones, roughly an eighth of which appear only once. The sample consisted of central memory CD4+ T cells from blood. The receptors derive from a young woman in good health. CDR3s include the opening cysteine and the closing phenylalanine or tryptophan. The order of the fields is V gene, J gene, D gene, CDR3 length, CDR3 protein. D genes are given only for firm matches.

>TRBV29-1|TRBJ1-5|-|13
CSVVTTGTQPQHF
>TRBV5-1|TRBJ2-1|TRBD2|16
CASSASTSGTYNEQFF
>TRBV29-1|TRBJ2-7|-|13
CSVDNGVSYEQYF
>TRBV20-1|TRBJ1-2|-|11
CSAGSSYGYTF
>TRBV27|TRBJ2-2|-|14
CASTDRRNTGELFF
>TRBV19|TRBJ2-1|-|14
CASSIRGQGNEQFF
>TRBV10-3|TRBJ2-7|-|11
CAISDGLVQYF
>TRBV19|TRBJ2-7|-|14
CASRGTGGSYEQYF
>TRBV7-9|TRBJ2-7|-|17
CASSQFPRDTDSYEQYF
>TRBV30|TRBJ1-2|-|12
CAWDLTGFGYTF
>TRBV6-1|TRBJ2-5|-|14
CASSEAEGRKTQYF
>TRBV11-1|TRBJ2-7|TRBD1|16
CASSSIGQGDSYEQYF
>TRBV28|TRBJ2-2|TRBD2|15
CASTPGLAVTGELFF
>TRBV18|TRBJ2-1|-|16
CASSPQDRLSYNEQFF
>TRBV6-5|TRBJ1-1|-|14
CASSAWGVNTEAFF
>TRBV7-3|TRBJ2-1|-|13
CASSLQGYNEQFF
>TRBV7-9|TRBJ2-1|TRBD2|18
CASSLILAGGGAYSEQFF
>TRBV4-2|TRBJ2-3|TRBD2|16
CASSQATAGGTDTQYF
>TRBV7-2|TRBJ1-4|-|15
CASSFADSTNEKLFF
>TRBV5-4|TRBJ2-5|TRBD1|15
CASSWERGPGETQYF
>TRBV7-2|TRBJ2-7|-|15
CASSSNIFTSGEQYF
>TRBV5-1|TRBJ2-3|TRBD1|17
CASSGGQGEIYGDTQYF
>TRBV5-4|TRBJ2-5|TRBD2|17
CASSQGAELAGKETQYF
>TRBV5-1|TRBJ2-5|TRBD1|15
CASSLTQGIGETQYF
>TRBV27|TRBJ2-3|-|16
CASSRLLPQLTDTQYF
>TRBV28|TRBJ1-1|-|14
CASSPHRMNTEAFF